This T cell receptor beta chain was documented in a study of blood T cell repertoires in COVID-19. Turning to the study itself: T cells, B-cell-depleted T cells, or PBMCs supplied cDNA or gDNA.

Original data processing: Estimates of nucleated cell counts were drawn from the amplification of reference gene primers. Using immunoSEQ multiplex PCR, the repertoire was profiled, and TCRdb retains in-frame clones only, with some absent. V and J calls and clone size are given by that table; D and trimming were obtained from the DNA. The sample lists about 400,000 clones, more than 85% occurring once. The CDR3 length is 15 residues. The germline gives CDR1 GTSNPN, CDR2 SVGIG (reference sequence). Trimming cost V 2 bases and J 5 bases; bases outside gene matches: 6. The source material was PBMCs or T cells enriched from blood (not recorded which). The receptor's source is a woman aged 25 to 39 who had recovered from COVID-19. This rearrangement joins TRBV30 to TRBJ1-4; 9 bases align to TRBD1. The CDR3 loop is CAWSPPGQGNEKLFF. In DNA, the CDR3 is TGTGCCTGGAGTCCCCCGGGACAGGGAAATGAAAAACTGTTTTTT.